This entry features one T cell receptor beta chain sequence. Its cognate antigen is unknown. These data are taken from a study of cytomegalovirus exposure and HLA in healthy donors. V lost 2 bases, J lost 6 bases, and 5 bases stayed unmatched. Germline CDR1 is MDHEN and CDR2 is SYDVKM. The CDR3 spans 14 residues. Sequencing was performed with immunoSEQ multiplex PCR; in TCRdb, only in-frame clones are kept and a portion is missing. This repertoire shows some 140,000 clones, roughly 89% found once; its top ten account for about 8.2%. Study results and caveats: Diagnosis of cytomegalovirus status made by the classifier reportedly showed high specificity and sensitivity. Associated with cytomegalovirus, according to the listing, were around 160 TCR beta chains. Most TCR sequences showed up rarely, but some public TCRs showed up in many donors.

The donors formed part of the roughly 110-subject validation cohort, distinct from the 666-subject first cohort. This receptor was obtained from a woman aged 18-30 years in good health and CMV-seropositive. Sequenced input: PBMCs. The V and J genes are TRBV28 and TRBJ2-7; 9 bases align to TRBD2. The CDR3 protein is CASSLGGGAGEQYF. The DNA for the CDR3 is TGTGCCAGCAGTTTAGGCGGGGGGGCAGGCGAGCAGTACTTC.